This TCR beta chain was recorded in a study of CD8 T cells in ankylosing spondylitis. Study outcomes and limitations: A TCR beta motif of roughly eight highly homologous variants appeared characteristic of ankylosing spondylitis blood. CD8+ cells made up the disease-linked clones, which were relatively rare in peripheral blood. Clones tied to disease were said to be significantly enriched in matched ankylosing spondylitis synovial fluid.

The V and J ends lost 0 bases and 2 bases, in that order; junction bases with no gene match: 8. The CDR3 is 18 amino acids. Germline V gives CDR1 ENHRY, CDR2 SYGVKD. Quantitative 5'-RACE with molecular barcodes was used to make the TCR beta libraries. From the 5' RACE reads, TCRdb called clonotypes with MiXCR, one entry per CDR3 protein. This table holds around 770,000 distinct CDR3 sequences, 15% to 20% found once. On this clonotype itself: Its antigen is undetermined.

This sequence joins TRBV10-3 and TRBJ2-3; TRBD2 matches at 10 bases. The source of this sequence is a male donor with ankylosing spondylitis. Sequencing was performed on blood, either unsorted or a sorted T cell fraction (not recorded which). This CDR3 is CAISESGLATTPTDTQYF. DNA of the CDR3: TGTGCCATCAGTGAGTCGGGACTAGCGACCACCCCCACAGATACGCAGTATTTT.